This T cell receptor (beta chain) was found in a study of brain T cells in children with intractable seizures. This clone was observed a handful of times. The germline CDR1 and CDR2 sequences are SGHVS and FQNEAQ. With 3 bases removed from V and 2 bases from J, the gap between germline ends came to 8 bases. CDR3 length equals 13 residues. Measured with immunoSEQ multiplex PCR; TCRdb has only the in-frame clones, and not every one. The profile covers approximately 110,000 clones, with 94% appearing a single time and more than 3% taken by the ten largest. This TCR derives from a boy under two years old with hemimegalencephaly and intractable seizures. The V gene is TRBV7-8, the J gene TRBJ2-7; D uncertain. The material sequenced was peripheral blood, taken at surgery. CDR3 region: CASSFSTAYEQYF. In DNA, the CDR3 is TGTGCCAGCAGCTTTAGTACAGCCTACGAGCAGTACTTC.